This TCR beta chain was sequenced in a study of human T cells and chemical hapten exposure (dated by TCRdb to about 2021). Broadly, across the study: For sensitization, 2% DPC in acetone was applied to a roughly 2 cm by roughly 2 cm area of upper inner arm skin. The patient cohort, mostly female, included alopecia areata with under or over 50% scalp involvement, alopecia totalis and alopecia universalis. In alopecia patients, the study followed how the peripheral blood TCR repertoire changed in vivo over primary and secondary sensitization to diphenylcyclopropenone (DPC), a hapten. Patch testing on the upper back used Finn chambers containing 0.01% DPC, with scoring done after 6 days according to International Contact Dermatitis Research Group standards. Blood was sampled from patients pre-sensitization (week 0) and at 2, 6 and about 24 weeks after DPC sensitization. Approximately 30 alopecia patients provided blood for TCR sequencing at one to four time points (pre-sensitization, 2, 6 and 24 weeks). The libraries were sequenced as a pool, and the TCR yield per sample differed mostly because of small variations in library volumes within the pool. Throughout the study period of about 25 weeks, patients also received therapeutic DPC doses to the scalp every week. The full study reports these points: All patients had alopecia, a presumed autoimmune disease, so their immune response might differ from that of healthy individuals. Significantly more large CDR3 similarity clusters were formed by expanded TCRs than by pre-sensitization or healthy control sets, consistent with antigen-driven responses. The number of TCRs above 1 in 1000 frequency did not change with DPC sensitization; there was no evidence of global repertoire structure alterations. Repeated subsampling changed both the strength of the expansion versus patch-test correlation and the threshold at which the correlation became significant. A positive correlation was found between the number of PT1 expanded TCRs and patch test score, with significance reached at thresholds 8, 16 and 32 but not 4.

Receptor libraries were prepared by RACE. TCRdb records NextSeq 500 as the sequencer. During library preparation, unique molecular identifiers were attached to individual cDNA molecules so that TCRs could be counted in a quantitative, reproducible way. Each blood RNA sample was used to sequence both TCR alpha and TCR beta chains. The paper's processing steps were these. Samples had a median of about 96,000 TCRs, with a range from about 23,224 to 750,000. V, J and CDR3 annotation of the TCR reads was performed with the Decombinator software suite. For PS versus PT1 abundance plots, all samples were subsampled to the same number of TCRs (28,000). Expanded TCRs were defined as absent before sensitization and observed at least eight times at the 2-week time point. TCRdb reprocessed the public reads (quality trimming at Q25 with fastp, clone calling with MiXCR) and kept in-frame beta chains. Identical CDR3 protein sequences are pooled into one entry, listed with their most common genes and DNA. The V and J calls follow TCRdb's processing rather than the paper's. This sample has nearly 55,000 distinct CDR3 sequences in its table, and 8.5% to 10% of those were observed once. Together, the top ten hold approximately 1.7% of the sample.

The meaning of the sample's time point label: patch test 2, 6 weeks after DPC sensitization. The sample's treatment or condition, from its label and the paper: therapeutic diphenylcyclopropenone sensitization with weekly scalp DPC. At every patch-test visit, the blood draw took place before the patch test was put on. To be eligible, patients had to be aged 18 to 70, diagnosed with alopecia and judged suitable for DPC therapy, while pregnant patients were excluded. Total RNA was isolated from unfractionated whole blood collected in Tempus Blood RNA tubes. Worth noting for this clonotype: No cognate antigen has been identified for it. No per-base quality is available; no much larger clone lies one base away.

The CDR3 numbers 13 residues from cysteine through phenylalanine. Here the CDR3 DNA is all that survives: 39 bases in frame from base 1. According to the germline V gene, CDR1 reads MDHEN and CDR2 reads SYDVKM. Ends trimmed: V by 2 bases, J by 4 bases; bases unmatched to a gene: 1. The source material was whole blood, sampled in connection with sensitization to the hapten diphenylcyclopropenone (DPC). This receptor chain uses TRBV28 and TRBJ1-1, and TRBD1 aligns with 7 junction nucleotides. The sequence was obtained from a woman aged 45-59 years with alopecia areata. Some clones in this sample may be carry-over from other donors' samples. The CDR3 region: CASSLQGGTEAFF. The DNA sequence is given as TGTGCCAGCAGTTTACAGGGGGGCACTGAAGCTTTCTTT.